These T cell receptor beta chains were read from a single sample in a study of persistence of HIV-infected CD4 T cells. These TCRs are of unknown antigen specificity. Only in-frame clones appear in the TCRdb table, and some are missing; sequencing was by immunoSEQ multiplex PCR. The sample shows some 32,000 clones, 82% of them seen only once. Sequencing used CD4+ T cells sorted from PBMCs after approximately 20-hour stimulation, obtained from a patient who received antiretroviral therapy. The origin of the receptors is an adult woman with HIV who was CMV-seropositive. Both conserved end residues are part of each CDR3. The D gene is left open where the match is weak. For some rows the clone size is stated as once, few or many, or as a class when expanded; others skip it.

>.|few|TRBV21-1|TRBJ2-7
TGTGCCAGCGGGGCAGGTACCGACTTGGGCTCCTACGAGCAGTACTTC
CASGAGTDLGSYEQYF
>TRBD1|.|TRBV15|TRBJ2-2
TGTGCCACACCAGGGGGCAGGACCGGGGAGCTGTTTTTT
CATPGGRTGELFF
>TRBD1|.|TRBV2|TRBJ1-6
TGTGCTAAGAAACAGGGGGTGAATTCACCCCTCCACTTT
CAKKQGVNSPLHF
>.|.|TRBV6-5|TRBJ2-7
TGTGCCAGCAGGCTTGGGGGGCCCTCCTACGAGCAGTACTTC
CASRLGGPSYEQYF
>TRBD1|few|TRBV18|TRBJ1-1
TGTGCCAGCTCACCGGGACAGAGGCTGAACACTGAAGCTTTCTTT
CASSPGQRLNTEAFF
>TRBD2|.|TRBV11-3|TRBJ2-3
TGTGCCAGCACCCCGGGACTAGCGGGGGTACGGACAGATACGCAGTATTTT
CASTPGLAGVRTDTQYF
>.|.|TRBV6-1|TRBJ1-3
TGTGCCAGCAGTGGCGGAGGCCTAGTCTCTGGAAACACCATATATTTT
CASSGGGLVSGNTIYF
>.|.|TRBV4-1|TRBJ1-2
TGCGCCAGCAGCCAAGTGGTTGACTATGGCTACACCTTC
CASSQVVDYGYTF
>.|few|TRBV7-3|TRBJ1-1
TGTGCCAGCAGCTTACAGGAGAACACTGAAGCTTTCTTT
CASSLQENTEAFF
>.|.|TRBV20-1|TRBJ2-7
TGCAGTGCTAGAACACTTCGCGAGCAGTACTTC
CSARTLREQYF
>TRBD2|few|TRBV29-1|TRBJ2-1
TGCAGCGTTGAACCCCAGCGGGGGAGCTCCTACAATGAGCAGTTCTTC
CSVEPQRGSSYNEQFF
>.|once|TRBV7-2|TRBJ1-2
TGTGCCAGCAGCTTAGGGAACAGGGCGGGGTATGGCTACACCTTC
CASSLGNRAGYGYTF
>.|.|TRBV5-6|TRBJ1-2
TGTGCCAGCAGCTTGACCGGGGGGCGGCAAGGCTACACCTTC
CASSLTGGRQGYTF
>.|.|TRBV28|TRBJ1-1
TGTGCCAGCAGTCTCCGACAGCCTGAAGCTTTCTTT
CASSLRQPEAFF
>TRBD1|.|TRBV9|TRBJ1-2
TGTGCCAGCAGCGTAGATCAGGGGGGATACTATGGCTACACCTTC
CASSVDQGGYYGYTF
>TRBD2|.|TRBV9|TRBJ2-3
TGTGCCAGCACCCGAGGGACTAGTGGGTCAGCAGATACGCAGTATTTT
CASTRGTSGSADTQYF
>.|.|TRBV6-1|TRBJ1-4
TGTGCCAGCAGTGAAGCACGGGGCAGGCTGAGTGAAAAACTGTTTTTT
CASSEARGRLSEKLFF
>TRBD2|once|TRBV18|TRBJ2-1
TGTGCCAGCTCACCCGGACTAGACGGCCGTGAGCAGTTCTTC
CASSPGLDGREQFF
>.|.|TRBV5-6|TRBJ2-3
TGTGCCAGCAGCTCGGACATATACTACACAGATACGCAGTATTTT
CASSSDIYYTDTQYF
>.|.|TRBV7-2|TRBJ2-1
TGTGCCAGCGGTCAGGGAAACTCCTACAATGAGCAGTTCTTC
CASGQGNSYNEQFF
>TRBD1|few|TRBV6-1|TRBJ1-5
TGTGCCAGCAGTCAGCGACAGGGAGGCAATCAGCCCCAGCATTTT
CASSQRQGGNQPQHF
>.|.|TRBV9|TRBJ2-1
TGTGCCAGCAGCGTACTAGGAGGTTCCTACAATGAGCAGTTCTTC
CASSVLGGSYNEQFF
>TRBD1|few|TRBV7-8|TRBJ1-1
TGTGCCAGCAGCGGACGGACAGGGGGTCGAGGCACTGAAGCTTTCTTT
CASSGRTGGRGTEAFF
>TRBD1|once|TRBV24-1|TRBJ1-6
TGTGCCACCTCCGGACAGGGAGGGTCACCCCTCCACTTT
CATSGQGGSPLHF
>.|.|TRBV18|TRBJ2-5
TGTGCCAGCTCGCCCGGGGAGACCCAGTACTTC
CASSPGETQYF
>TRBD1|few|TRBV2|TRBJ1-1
TGTGCCAGCAGAGACAGGGCCTTAAACACTGAAGCTTTCTTT
CASRDRALNTEAFF
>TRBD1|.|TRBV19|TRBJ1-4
TGTGCCAGTAGTATCCTCGGGGGACAGGTACCCGGGTCTAATGAAAAACTGTTTTTT
CASSILGGQVPGSNEKLFF
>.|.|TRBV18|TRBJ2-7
TGTGCCAGCTCACCTTCAGGTACTACTTCCTACGAGCAGTACTTC
CASSPSGTTSYEQYF
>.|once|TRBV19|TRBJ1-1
TGTGCCAGTAGCACCCAGACTGGAACTGAAGCTTTCTTT
CASSTQTGTEAFF
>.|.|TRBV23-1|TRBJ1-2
TGCGCCAGCAGTCAATCCCCGGGGTGGGTCGGTCATGGCTACACCTTC
CASSQSPGWVGHGYTF
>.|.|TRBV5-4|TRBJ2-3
TGTGCCAGCAGCATAATTGGCCCTGGTGGGGATACGCAGTATTTT
CASSIIGPGGDTQYF
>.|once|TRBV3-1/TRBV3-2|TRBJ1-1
TGTGCCAGCAGCCAAGCAGGACAGACTGAAGCTTTCTTT
CASSQAGQTEAFF